This entry lists 7 T cell receptor beta chains sequenced from one sample in a study of T cells after yellow fever vaccination. TCRdb re-analysed the 5' RACE reads in MiXCR, keeping a single row per CDR3 protein. The table lists 250,000 to 300,000 distinct CDR3 sequences, around 4.9% of them singletons. Sequences were derived from CD4+ T cells sorted from PBMCs, sampled on the day of the yellow fever booster vaccination. The receptors shown here come from a man younger than 35 who received the YFV17D yellow fever vaccine.

This clonotype was seen repeatedly, ten times or more. The J gene is TRBJ2-7, the V gene TRBV10-3; 8 bases match TRBD1. CDR3 length: 14 amino acids. The V gene end was trimmed by 2 bases and the J gene end by 9 bases; junction bases not matched to a gene: 9. Germline-derived CDR1 and CDR2 are ENHRY and SYGVKD. CDR3 region: CAISEGDRIEVQYF. DNA for the CDR3: TGTGCCATCAGTGAGGGGGACAGGATCGAGGTGCAGTACTTC.

This clonotype was recorded at least ten times. The V call is TRBV11-2, the J call TRBJ2-1, with a possible D match to TRBD2 (6 bases). CDR1 is SGHAT, CDR2 FQNNGV, per germline. V gave up 3 bases and J gave up 3 bases, with 6 bases separating them. The CDR3 extends over 13 amino acids. Here the CDR3 reads CASSLGLYNEQFF. CDR3 DNA: TGTGCCAGCAGCTTGGGACTCTACAATGAGCAGTTCTTC.

The chain recombines TRBV6-1 with TRBJ1-6; D may be TRBD1 (5 bases). Germline V gene lookup returns CDR1 MNHNS and CDR2 SASEGT. The V gene lost 7 bases and the J gene lost 7 bases, with 14 bases spanning the gap. The CDR3 runs 14 residues. CDR3 in DNA: TGTGCCAGCACCCGGCCCGGGACGAATTCACCCCTCCACTTT. This translates into CASTRPGTNSPLHF.

This clonotype was observed at least ten times. J is TRBJ2-5 and V is TRBV27; tentatively, D is TRBD2 (5 bases). V lost 3 bases and J 5 bases, leaving 10 bases between the germline ends. This CDR3 is built from 13 residues. In germline, CDR1 is MNHEY, CDR2 SMNVEV (reference sequence). The CDR3 region has the DNA TGTGCCAGCAGTTTGGTGAGGGCGGAGACCCAGTACTTC. This translates into CASSLVRAETQYF.

This clonotype was detected a few times. This rearrangement joins TRBV10-3 to TRBJ2-3; D is uncertain. The CDR3 runs to 13 residues. V was trimmed by 10 bases and J by 2 bases, leaving 13 bases between them. Germline CDR1 and CDR2: ENHRY and SYGVKD. CDR3 protein: CATEVGPTDTQYF. CDR3 coding DNA: TGTGCCACCGAGGTGGGCCCCACAGATACGCAGTATTTT.

This clonotype was detected only a few times. This chain links TRBV7-3 with TRBJ2-2; no firm D call. Germline lookup yields CDR1 SGHTA and CDR2 FQGTGA. The CDR3 has 15 residues. V was trimmed by 5 bases and J by 6 bases, leaving 16 bases between them. The CDR3 here is CASSGKGSQPGELFF. The CDR3, as DNA: TGTGCCAGCAGCGGGAAGGGTTCCCAGCCCGGGGAGCTGTTTTTT. The full variable domain, with the rest looked up from reference TRBV7-3 and TRBJ2-2, is GAGVSQTPSNKVTEKGKYVELRCDPISGHTALYWYRQSLGQGPEFLIYFQGTGAADDSGLPNDRFFAVRPEGSVSTLKIQRTERGDSAVYLCASSGKGSQPGELFFGEGSRLTVL.

This clonotype came up a few times. The genes are TRBV20-1 and TRBJ1-6; D is possibly TRBD1 (6 bases). Trimming removed 4 bases from V and 10 bases from J, with 17 bases in between. Germline values: CDR1 DFQATT, CDR2 SNEGSKA (reference sequence). The CDR3 has 14 residues. CDR3 residues: CSATHDGGDSPLHF. DNA for the CDR3: TGCAGTGCTACACACGACGGGGGCGACTCACCCCTCCACTTT.